A selection of T cell receptor beta chains follows, all from one sample in a study of blood T cell repertoires in COVID-19. Assay: immunoSEQ multiplex PCR; the TCRdb copy retains only in-frame clones and omits some. The sample holds 410,000 or so clones, 70% to 90% seen once. Material for sequencing was peripheral blood. All receptors come from a middle-aged woman with COVID-19, enrolled during active disease. Both conserved end residues are part of each CDR3. The order of the fields is J gene, V gene, D gene, clone size, CDR3 protein, CDR3 DNA. A D gene is named only where the DNA matches it firmly. For some rows the clone size is stated as once, few or many, or as a class when expanded; others skip it.

j_gene: TRBJ2-1
v_gene: TRBV2
d_gene: .
abundance: .
CDR3aa: CASSPGQINEQFF
CDR3nt: TGTGCCAGCAGCCCCGGACAGATTAATGAGCAGTTCTTC

j_gene: TRBJ2-3
v_gene: TRBV11-2
d_gene: TRBD2
abundance: .
CDR3aa: CASSLSVAGASGTQYF
CDR3nt: TGTGCCAGCAGCTTATCGGTAGCGGGGGCTTCGGGTACGCAGTATTTT

j_gene: TRBJ1-2
v_gene: TRBV7-2
d_gene: .
abundance: .
CDR3aa: CASSLYSSYGYTF
CDR3nt: TGTGCCAGCAGCTTATACAGTTCCTATGGCTACACCTTC

j_gene: TRBJ1-6
v_gene: TRBV28
d_gene: .
abundance: .
CDR3aa: CASSLWGQVNSPLHF
CDR3nt: TGTGCCAGCAGTTTATGGGGGCAGGTGAATTCACCCCTCCACTTT

j_gene: TRBJ2-2
v_gene: TRBV5-1
d_gene: .
abundance: .
CDR3aa: CASSFRETSTGELFF
CDR3nt: TGCGCCAGCAGCTTTCGGGAGACATCCACCGGGGAGCTGTTTTTT

j_gene: TRBJ1-2
v_gene: TRBV6-2/TRBV6-3
d_gene: TRBD1
abundance: .
CDR3aa: CASSYSTGSIYGYTF
CDR3nt: TGTGCCAGCAGTTACTCGACAGGGAGCATCTATGGCTACACCTTC

j_gene: TRBJ1-6
v_gene: TRBV3-1/TRBV3-2
d_gene: TRBD1
abundance: .
CDR3aa: CASSAIQGARSPLHF
CDR3nt: TGTGCCAGCAGCGCCATACAGGGGGCGAGATCACCCCTCCACTTT

j_gene: TRBJ2-1
v_gene: TRBV28
d_gene: .
abundance: .
CDR3aa: CASGAGYNEQFF
CDR3nt: TGTGCCAGCGGAGCTGGGTACAATGAGCAGTTCTTC

j_gene: TRBJ1-2
v_gene: TRBV2
d_gene: .
abundance: .
CDR3aa: CASSEEARRGYGYTF
CDR3nt: TGTGCCAGCAGTGAAGAGGCCCGGAGGGGCTATGGCTACACCTTC

j_gene: TRBJ2-1
v_gene: TRBV19
d_gene: TRBD1
abundance: .
CDR3aa: CASSIVGRGNGNEQFF
CDR3nt: TGTGCCAGTAGTATAGTAGGCAGGGGGAATGGGAATGAGCAGTTCTTC

j_gene: TRBJ1-4
v_gene: TRBV13
d_gene: .
abundance: once
CDR3aa: CASSTPGQGGEKLFF
CDR3nt: TGTGCCAGCAGCACACCGGGCCAGGGCGGAGAAAAACTGTTTTTT

j_gene: TRBJ1-6
v_gene: TRBV3-1/TRBV3-2
d_gene: .
abundance: .
CDR3aa: CASSLAGSPNNSPLHF
CDR3nt: TGTGCCAGCAGCCTGGCGGGGAGCCCTAATAATTCACCCCTCCACTTT

j_gene: TRBJ2-5
v_gene: TRBV7-2
d_gene: .
abundance: .
CDR3aa: CASSSGGGQETQYF
CDR3nt: TGTGCCAGCAGCTCCGGTGGAGGCCAAGAGACCCAGTACTTC

j_gene: TRBJ1-3
v_gene: TRBV9
d_gene: TRBD1
abundance: .
CDR3aa: CASSVGQGLSGNTIYF
CDR3nt: TGTGCCAGCAGCGTGGGACAGGGCCTCTCTGGAAACACCATATATTTT

j_gene: TRBJ1-5
v_gene: TRBV28
d_gene: .
abundance: .
CDR3aa: CASRERGGSNQPQHF
CDR3nt: TGTGCCAGCAGGGAGAGGGGGGGGAGCAATCAGCCCCAGCATTTT

j_gene: TRBJ1-2
v_gene: TRBV6-5
d_gene: .
abundance: .
CDR3aa: CASSYLPGVDGGYTF
CDR3nt: TGTGCCAGCAGTTACCTCCCCGGAGTGGATGGAGGCTACACCTTC

j_gene: TRBJ2-3
v_gene: TRBV14
d_gene: TRBD2
abundance: .
CDR3aa: CASSQVALAAFTQYF
CDR3nt: TGTGCCAGCAGCCAAGTCGCCCTAGCGGCGTTCACGCAGTATTTT

j_gene: TRBJ2-3
v_gene: TRBV4-2
d_gene: .
abundance: .
CDR3aa: CASSQSGRDTDTQYF
CDR3nt: TGTGCCAGCAGCCAATCGGGGCGGGACACAGATACGCAGTATTTT

j_gene: TRBJ1-1
v_gene: TRBV9
d_gene: .
abundance: .
CDR3aa: CASSVAQGAEAFF
CDR3nt: TGTGCCAGCAGCGTAGCCCAGGGCGCTGAAGCTTTCTTT

j_gene: TRBJ1-5
v_gene: TRBV2
d_gene: TRBD1
abundance: .
CDR3aa: CASREQGSSNQPQHF
CDR3nt: TGTGCCAGCAGAGAACAGGGGTCAAGCAATCAGCCCCAGCATTTT

j_gene: TRBJ2-2
v_gene: TRBV9
d_gene: .
abundance: .
CDR3aa: CASSVAVGGGTGELFF
CDR3nt: TGTGCCAGCAGCGTAGCTGTTGGGGGCGGGACCGGGGAGCTGTTTTTT

j_gene: TRBJ1-1
v_gene: TRBV4-3
d_gene: TRBD1
abundance: many
CDR3aa: CASSQDLWDRGFGSEAFF
CDR3nt: TGCGCCAGCAGCCAAGACCTCTGGGACAGGGGCTTCGGTTCTGAAGCTTTCTTT

j_gene: TRBJ1-5
v_gene: TRBV27
d_gene: .
abundance: .
CDR3aa: CASRARTGDSNQPQHF
CDR3nt: TGTGCCAGCAGGGCCAGAACAGGAGATAGCAATCAGCCCCAGCATTTT

j_gene: TRBJ1-5
v_gene: TRBV27
d_gene: .
abundance: .
CDR3aa: CASSPFYSNQPQHF
CDR3nt: TGTGCCAGCAGTCCTTTCTATAGCAATCAGCCCCAGCATTTT

j_gene: TRBJ1-3
v_gene: TRBV7-9
d_gene: .
abundance: .
CDR3aa: CASTLSSSGNTIYF
CDR3nt: TGTGCCAGCACCCTCTCTAGCTCTGGAAACACCATATATTTT

j_gene: TRBJ1-2
v_gene: TRBV6-5
d_gene: .
abundance: .
CDR3aa: CASRGEFNYGYTF
CDR3nt: TGTGCGAGCCGGGGAGAATTCAACTATGGCTACACCTTC

j_gene: TRBJ1-2
v_gene: TRBV6-6
d_gene: .
abundance: .
CDR3aa: CASSSVGGTNYGYTF
CDR3nt: TGTGCCAGCAGCTCCGTTGGGGGGACTAACTATGGCTACACCTTC

j_gene: TRBJ1-2
v_gene: TRBV5-1
d_gene: .
abundance: few
CDR3aa: CASSLKQDGGYTF
CDR3nt: TGCGCCAGCAGCTTGAAACAGGACGGTGGCTACACCTTC

j_gene: TRBJ1-1
v_gene: TRBV11-2
d_gene: TRBD1
abundance: .
CDR3aa: CASSLGGTGINTEAFF
CDR3nt: TGTGCCAGCAGCTTAGGTGGGACAGGGATAAACACTGAAGCTTTCTTT

j_gene: TRBJ1-5
v_gene: TRBV4-1
d_gene: .
abundance: .
CDR3aa: CASSQDEGIGQPQHF
CDR3nt: TGCGCCAGCAGCCAAGATGAGGGAATCGGTCAGCCCCAGCATTTT

j_gene: TRBJ1-2
v_gene: TRBV11-2
d_gene: .
abundance: .
CDR3aa: CASSLELGLSYGYTF
CDR3nt: TGTGCCAGCAGCTTAGAATTGGGACTCAGTTATGGCTACACCTTC

j_gene: TRBJ1-1
v_gene: TRBV27
d_gene: TRBD1
abundance: .
CDR3aa: CASKFLTGGNMNTEAFF
CDR3nt: TGTGCCAGCAAGTTCCTGACAGGGGGAAATATGAACACTGAAGCTTTCTTT

j_gene: TRBJ1-2
v_gene: TRBV28
d_gene: TRBD1
abundance: .
CDR3aa: CASSPSAGRGRPYGYTF
CDR3nt: TGTGCCAGCAGTCCCTCAGCGGGCAGGGGGCGTCCCTATGGCTACACCTTC

j_gene: TRBJ1-2
v_gene: TRBV28
d_gene: .
abundance: once
CDR3aa: CASNGPGSAYGYTF
CDR3nt: TGTGCCAGCAACGGTCCGGGTAGTGCCTATGGCTACACCTTC

j_gene: TRBJ1-2
v_gene: TRBV12-3/TRBV12-4
d_gene: .
abundance: .
CDR3aa: CASSLGQFYGYTF
CDR3nt: TGTGCCAGCAGTTTGGGGCAGTTCTATGGCTACACCTTC

j_gene: TRBJ2-1
v_gene: TRBV19
d_gene: TRBD1
abundance: .
CDR3aa: CASSIRGPGSYNEQFF
CDR3nt: TGTGCCAGTAGTATTAGGGGGCCCGGCTCCTACAATGAGCAGTTCTTC

j_gene: TRBJ1-1
v_gene: TRBV19
d_gene: .
abundance: .
CDR3aa: CASSVYLNTEAFF
CDR3nt: TGTGCCAGTAGCGTTTACTTGAACACTGAAGCTTTCTTT